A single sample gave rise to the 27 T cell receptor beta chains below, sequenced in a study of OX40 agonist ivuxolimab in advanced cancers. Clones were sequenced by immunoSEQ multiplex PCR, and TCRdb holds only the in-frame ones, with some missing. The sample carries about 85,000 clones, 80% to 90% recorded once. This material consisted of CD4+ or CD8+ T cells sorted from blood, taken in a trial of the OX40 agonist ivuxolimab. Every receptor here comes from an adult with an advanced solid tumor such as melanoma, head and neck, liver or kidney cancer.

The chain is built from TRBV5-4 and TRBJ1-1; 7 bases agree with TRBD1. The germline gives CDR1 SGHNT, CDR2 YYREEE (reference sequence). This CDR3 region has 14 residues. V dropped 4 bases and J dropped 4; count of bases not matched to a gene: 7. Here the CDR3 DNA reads TGTGCCAGCAGCCGGGGGGCAGGGGGCACTGAAGCTTTCTTT. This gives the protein CASSRGAGGTEAFF.

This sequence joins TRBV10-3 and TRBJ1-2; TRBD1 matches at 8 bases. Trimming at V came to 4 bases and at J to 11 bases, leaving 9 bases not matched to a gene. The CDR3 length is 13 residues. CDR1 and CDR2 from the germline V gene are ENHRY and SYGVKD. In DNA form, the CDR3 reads TGTGCCATCAGTGCAGGGGGCGCGCAGGGATACACCTTC. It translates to CAISAGGAQGYTF.

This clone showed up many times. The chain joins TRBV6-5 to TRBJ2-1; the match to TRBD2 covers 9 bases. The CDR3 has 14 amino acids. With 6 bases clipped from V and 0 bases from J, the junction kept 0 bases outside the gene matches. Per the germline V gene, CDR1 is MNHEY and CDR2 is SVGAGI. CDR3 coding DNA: TGTGCCAGCAGGCGGGGGGGCTCCTACAATGAGCAGTTCTTC. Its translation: CASRRGGSYNEQFF.

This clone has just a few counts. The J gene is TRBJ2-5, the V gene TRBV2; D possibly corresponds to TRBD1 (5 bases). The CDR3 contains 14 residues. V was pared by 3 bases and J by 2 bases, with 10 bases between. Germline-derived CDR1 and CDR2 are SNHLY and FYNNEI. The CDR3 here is CASSDRVGQETQYF. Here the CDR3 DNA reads TGTGCCAGCAGTGACAGGGTGGGACAAGAGACCCAGTACTTC.

The CDR3, as DNA: TGTGCCAGCAGCCCGACGCCAGCCCGATTCTCCTACGAGCAGTACTTC. Amino acids: CASSPTPARFSYEQYF. The chain is built from TRBV7-8 and TRBJ2-7; no definite D call. This CDR3 spans 16 amino acids. V lost 5 bases and J lost 0, with 17 bases in between. The V gene's germline CDR1 is SGHVS and CDR2 FQNEAQ.

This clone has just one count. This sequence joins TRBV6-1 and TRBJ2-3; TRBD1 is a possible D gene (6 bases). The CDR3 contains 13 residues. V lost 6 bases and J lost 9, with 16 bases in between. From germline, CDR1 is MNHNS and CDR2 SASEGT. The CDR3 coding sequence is TGTGCCAGCAGAAAGACAGGCCGCTGGACGCAGTATTTT. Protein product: CASRKTGRWTQYF.

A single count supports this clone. Here the CDR3 reads CASSLDARGYGYTF. The CDR3 DNA reads TGTGCCAGCAGCTTAGATGCCAGGGGGTATGGCTACACCTTC. This chain uses TRBV7-8 with TRBJ1-2; TRBD1 agrees at 7 bases. The ends lost 1 base at V and 5 bases at J; junction bases unmatched: 4. CDR1 and CDR2 (germline): SGHVS, FQNEAQ. This CDR3 contains 14 residues.

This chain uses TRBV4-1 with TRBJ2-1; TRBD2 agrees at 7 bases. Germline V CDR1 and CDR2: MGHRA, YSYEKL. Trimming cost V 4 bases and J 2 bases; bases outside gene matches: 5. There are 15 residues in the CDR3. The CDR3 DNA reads TGCGCCAGCAGCCCCGGGGGGATGCCCTACAATGAGCAGTTCTTC. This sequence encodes CASSPGGMPYNEQFF.

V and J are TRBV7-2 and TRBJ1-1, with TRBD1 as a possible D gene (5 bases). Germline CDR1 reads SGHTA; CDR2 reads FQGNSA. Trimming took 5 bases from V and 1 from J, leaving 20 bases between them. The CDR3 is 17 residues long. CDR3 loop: CASSRDSYPSQNTEAFF. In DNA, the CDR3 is TGTGCCAGCAGCCGAGACAGTTATCCCTCCCAGAACACTGAAGCTTTCTTT.

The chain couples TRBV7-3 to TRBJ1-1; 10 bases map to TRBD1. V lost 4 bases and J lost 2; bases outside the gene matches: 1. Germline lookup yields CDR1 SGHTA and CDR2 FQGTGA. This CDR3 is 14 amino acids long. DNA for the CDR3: TGTGCCAGCAGCTCGACAGGGGGCAACACTGAAGCTTTCTTT. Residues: CASSSTGGNTEAFF.

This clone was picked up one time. The CDR3 DNA is TGCAGCGTTGTGGCAGGGGTCGGCGAGCAGTACTTC. The encoded protein is CSVVAGVGEQYF. The J gene is TRBJ2-5, the V gene TRBV29-1; a possible D gene is TRBD1 (6 bases). The J call may be wrong; the DNA end is better matched by TRBJ2-7. The germline V gene has CDR1 SQVTM and CDR2 ANQGSEA. The CDR3 spans 12 residues.

The CDR3 region has the DNA TGTGCCAGCAGCTTAGTGGCAGGGGGCGCATCGTCAGGGACAGATACGCAGTATTTT. Protein sequence: CASSLVAGGASSGTDTQYF. The chain joins TRBV7-2 to TRBJ2-3; TRBD1 aligns across 8 bases. J lost 3 bases, V lost 1 base, and 15 bases had no gene match. This CDR3 region has 19 residues. Germline loops: CDR1 SGHTA, CDR2 FQGNSA.

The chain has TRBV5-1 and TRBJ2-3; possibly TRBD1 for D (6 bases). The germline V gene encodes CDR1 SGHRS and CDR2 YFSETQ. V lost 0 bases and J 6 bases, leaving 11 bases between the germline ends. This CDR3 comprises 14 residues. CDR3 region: CASSLVAGADTQYF. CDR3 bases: TGCGCCAGCAGCTTGGTGGCAGGGGCCGATACGCAGTATTTT.

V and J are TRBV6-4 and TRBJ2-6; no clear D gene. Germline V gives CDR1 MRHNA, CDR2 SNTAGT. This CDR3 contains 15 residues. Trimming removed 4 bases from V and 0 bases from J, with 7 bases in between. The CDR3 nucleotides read TGTGCCAGCAGTGCCACCATCTCTGGGGCCAACGTCCTGACTTTC. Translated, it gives CASSATISGANVLTF.

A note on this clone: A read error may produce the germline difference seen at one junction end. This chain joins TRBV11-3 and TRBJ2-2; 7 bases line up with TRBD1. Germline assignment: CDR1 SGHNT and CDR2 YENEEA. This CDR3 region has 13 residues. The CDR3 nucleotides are TGTGCCAGCAGCCTAGACAGGGCCGGGGAGCTGTTTTTT. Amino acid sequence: CASSLDRAGELFF.

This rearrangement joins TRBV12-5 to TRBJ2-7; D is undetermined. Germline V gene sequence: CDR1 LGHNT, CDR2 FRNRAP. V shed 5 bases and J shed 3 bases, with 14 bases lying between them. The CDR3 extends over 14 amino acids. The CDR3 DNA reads TGTGCTAGTGGTGCCTGGAGTGTGGACTACGAGCAGTACTTC. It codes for CASGAWSVDYEQYF.

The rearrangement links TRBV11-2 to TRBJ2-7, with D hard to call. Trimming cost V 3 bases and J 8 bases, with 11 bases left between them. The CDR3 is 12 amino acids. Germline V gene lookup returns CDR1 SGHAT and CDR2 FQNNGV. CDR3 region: CASSFSDKQQYF. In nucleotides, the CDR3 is TGTGCCAGCAGCTTCTCCGACAAGCAGCAGTACTTC.

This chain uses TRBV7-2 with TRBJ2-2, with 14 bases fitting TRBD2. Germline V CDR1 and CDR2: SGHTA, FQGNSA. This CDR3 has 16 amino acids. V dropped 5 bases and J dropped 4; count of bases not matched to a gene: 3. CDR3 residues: CASSPGTSGGTGELFF. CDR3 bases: TGTGCCAGCAGCCCAGGGACTAGCGGGGGCACCGGGGAGCTGTTTTTT.

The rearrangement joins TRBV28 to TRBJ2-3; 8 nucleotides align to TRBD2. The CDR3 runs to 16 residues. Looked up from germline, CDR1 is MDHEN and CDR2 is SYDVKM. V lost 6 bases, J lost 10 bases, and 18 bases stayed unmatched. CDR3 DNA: TGTGCCAGCAGCCATTTTAAGGCGGGGGGCCACTCAGCGCAGTATTTT. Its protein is CASSHFKAGGHSAQYF.

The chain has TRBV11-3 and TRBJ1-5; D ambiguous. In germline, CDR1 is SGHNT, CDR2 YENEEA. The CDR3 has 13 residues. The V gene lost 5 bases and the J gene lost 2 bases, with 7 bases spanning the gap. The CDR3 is CASSPGGNQPQHF. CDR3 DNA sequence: TGTGCCAGCAGCCCCGGGGGCAATCAGCCCCAGCATTTT.

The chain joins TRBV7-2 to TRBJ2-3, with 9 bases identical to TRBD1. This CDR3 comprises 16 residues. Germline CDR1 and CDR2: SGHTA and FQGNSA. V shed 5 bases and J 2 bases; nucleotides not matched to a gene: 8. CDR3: CASSAQDRGYTDTQYF. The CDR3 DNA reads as TGTGCCAGCAGCGCCCAGGACAGGGGCTACACAGATACGCAGTATTTT.

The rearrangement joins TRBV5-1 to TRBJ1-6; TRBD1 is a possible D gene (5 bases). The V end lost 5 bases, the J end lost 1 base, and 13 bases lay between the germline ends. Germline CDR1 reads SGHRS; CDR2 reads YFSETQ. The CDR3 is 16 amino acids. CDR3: CASSPRAGSYNSPLHF. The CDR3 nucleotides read TGCGCCAGCAGTCCCAGGGCAGGGTCCTATAATTCACCCCTCCACTTT.

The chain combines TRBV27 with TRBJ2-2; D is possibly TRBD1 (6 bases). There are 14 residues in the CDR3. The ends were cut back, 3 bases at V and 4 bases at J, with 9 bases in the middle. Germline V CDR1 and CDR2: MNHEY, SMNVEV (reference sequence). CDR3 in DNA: TGTGCCAGCAGTTTTCAGGGGCTCACCGGGGAGCTGTTTTTT. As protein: CASSFQGLTGELFF.

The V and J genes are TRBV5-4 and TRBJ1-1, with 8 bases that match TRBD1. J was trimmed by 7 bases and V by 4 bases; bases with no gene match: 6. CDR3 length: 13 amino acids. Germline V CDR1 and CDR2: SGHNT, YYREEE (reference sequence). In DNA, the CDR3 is TGTGCCAGCAGCGCGGGACAGGAGAGTGAAGCTTTCTTT. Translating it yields CASSAGQESEAFF.

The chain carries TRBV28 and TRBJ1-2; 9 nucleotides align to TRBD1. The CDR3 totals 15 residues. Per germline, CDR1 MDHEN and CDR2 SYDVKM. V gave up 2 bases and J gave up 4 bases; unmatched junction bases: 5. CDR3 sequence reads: CASSLPMTGGYGYTF. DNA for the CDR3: TGTGCCAGCAGTTTACCCATGACAGGGGGCTATGGCTACACCTTC.

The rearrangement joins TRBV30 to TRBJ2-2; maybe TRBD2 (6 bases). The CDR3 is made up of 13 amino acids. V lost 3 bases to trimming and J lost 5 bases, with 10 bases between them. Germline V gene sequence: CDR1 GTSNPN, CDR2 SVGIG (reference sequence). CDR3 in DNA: TGTGCCTGGAGGATGACTAGGACCGGGGAGCTGTTTTTT. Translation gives CAWRMTRTGELFF. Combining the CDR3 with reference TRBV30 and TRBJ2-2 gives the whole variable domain SQTIHQWPATLVQPVGSPLSLECTVEGTSNPNLYWYRQAAGRGLQLLFYSVGIGQISSEVPQNLSASRPQDRQFILSSKKLLLSDSGFYLCAWRMTRTGELFFGEGSRLTVL.

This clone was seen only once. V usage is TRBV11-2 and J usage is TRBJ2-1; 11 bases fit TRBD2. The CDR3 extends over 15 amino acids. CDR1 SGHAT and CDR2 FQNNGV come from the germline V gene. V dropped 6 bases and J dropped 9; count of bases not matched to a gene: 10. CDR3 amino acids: CASSTTSGSSGEQFF. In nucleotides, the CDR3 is TGTGCCAGCAGTACCACTAGCGGGAGTTCGGGTGAGCAGTTCTTC.